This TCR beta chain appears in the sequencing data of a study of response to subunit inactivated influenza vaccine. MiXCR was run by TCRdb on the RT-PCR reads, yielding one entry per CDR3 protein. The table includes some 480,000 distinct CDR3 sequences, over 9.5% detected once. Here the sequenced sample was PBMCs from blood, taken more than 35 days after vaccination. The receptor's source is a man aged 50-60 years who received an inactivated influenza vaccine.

The CDR3 protein is CSARGPTYNEQFF. The CDR3 region has the DNA TGCAGTGCTAGAGGCCCTACCTACAATGAGCAGTTCTTC. The rearrangement joins TRBV20-1 to TRBJ2-1; no reliable D call. This CDR3 contains 13 residues. The germline V gene encodes CDR1 DFQATT and CDR2 SNEGSKA (reference sequence). Trimming took off 1 base at V and 2 bases at J, with 6 bases between the two ends.